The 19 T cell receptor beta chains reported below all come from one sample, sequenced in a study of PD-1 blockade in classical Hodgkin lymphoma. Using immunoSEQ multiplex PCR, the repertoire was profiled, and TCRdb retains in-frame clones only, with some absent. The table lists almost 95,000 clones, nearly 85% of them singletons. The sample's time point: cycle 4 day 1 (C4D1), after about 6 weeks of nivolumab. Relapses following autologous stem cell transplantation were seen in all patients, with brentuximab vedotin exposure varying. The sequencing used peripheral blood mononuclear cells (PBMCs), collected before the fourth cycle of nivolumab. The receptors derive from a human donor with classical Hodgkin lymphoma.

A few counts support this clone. The CDR3 nucleotides are TGTGCCACCAGCAGAGGGACTAGCGGGAGGGCCGGGACCGGGGAGCTGTTTTTT. Protein product: CATSRGTSGRAGTGELFF. The rearrangement joins TRBV15 to TRBJ2-2, with 15 bases that match TRBD2. Germline CDR1 reads LNHNV; CDR2 reads YYDKDF (reference sequence). The V and J ends lost 1 base and 5 bases, in that order; junction bases with no gene match: 5. There are 18 residues in the CDR3.

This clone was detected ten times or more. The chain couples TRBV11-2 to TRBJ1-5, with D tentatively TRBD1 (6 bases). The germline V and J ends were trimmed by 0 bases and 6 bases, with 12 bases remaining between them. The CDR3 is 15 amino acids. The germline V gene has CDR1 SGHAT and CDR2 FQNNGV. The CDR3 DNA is TGTGCCAGCAGCTTAGAGCCAGGGGCCTCTCAGCCCCAGCATTTT. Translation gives CASSLEPGASQPQHF.

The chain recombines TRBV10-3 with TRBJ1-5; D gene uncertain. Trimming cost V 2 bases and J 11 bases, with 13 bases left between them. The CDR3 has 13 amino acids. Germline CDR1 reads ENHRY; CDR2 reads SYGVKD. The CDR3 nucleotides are TGTGCCATCAGTGAGGCCCAGGAATGGTCCCAGCATTTT. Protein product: CAISEAQEWSQHF.

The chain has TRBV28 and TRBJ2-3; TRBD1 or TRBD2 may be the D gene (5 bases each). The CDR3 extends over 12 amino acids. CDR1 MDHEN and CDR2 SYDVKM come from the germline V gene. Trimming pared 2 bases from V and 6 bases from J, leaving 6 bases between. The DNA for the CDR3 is TGTGCCAGCAGTTTAGGGGGTGATACGCAGTATTTT. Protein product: CASSLGGDTQYF. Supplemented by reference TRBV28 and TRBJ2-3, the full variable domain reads DVKVTQSSRYLVKRTGEKVFLECVQDMDHENMFWYRQDPGLGLRLIYFSYDVKMKEKGDIPEGYSVSREKKERFSLILESASTNQTSMYLCASSLGGDTQYFGPGTRLTVL.

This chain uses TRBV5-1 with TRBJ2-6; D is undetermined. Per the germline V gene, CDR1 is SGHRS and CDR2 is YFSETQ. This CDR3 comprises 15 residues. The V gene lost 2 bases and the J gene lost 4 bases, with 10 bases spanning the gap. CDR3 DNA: TGCGCCAGCAGCTTACAGCTCTCGGGGGCCAACGTCCTGACTTTC. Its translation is CASSLQLSGANVLTF.

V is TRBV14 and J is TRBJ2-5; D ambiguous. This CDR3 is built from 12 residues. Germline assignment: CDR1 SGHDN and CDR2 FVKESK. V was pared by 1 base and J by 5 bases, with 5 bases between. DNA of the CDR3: TGTGCCAGCAGCCAAGTTATTGAGACCCAGTACTTC. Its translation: CASSQVIETQYF.

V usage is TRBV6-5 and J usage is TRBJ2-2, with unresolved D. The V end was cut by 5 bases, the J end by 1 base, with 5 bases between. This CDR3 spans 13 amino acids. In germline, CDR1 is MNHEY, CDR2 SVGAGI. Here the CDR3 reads CASSRMNTGELFF. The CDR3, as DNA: TGTGCCAGCAGTCGGATGAACACCGGGGAGCTGTTTTTT.

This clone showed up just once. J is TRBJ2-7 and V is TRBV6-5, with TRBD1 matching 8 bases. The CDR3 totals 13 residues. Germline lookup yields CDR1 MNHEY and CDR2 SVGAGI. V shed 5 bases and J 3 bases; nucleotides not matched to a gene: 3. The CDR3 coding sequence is TGTGCCAGCAGTCAAGGACAGGGCTACGAGCAGTACTTC. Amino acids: CASSQGQGYEQYF.

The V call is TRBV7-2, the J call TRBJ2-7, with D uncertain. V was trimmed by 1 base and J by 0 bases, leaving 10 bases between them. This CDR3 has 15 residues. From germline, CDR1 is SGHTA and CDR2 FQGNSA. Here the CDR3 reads CASSLDSGSSYEQYF. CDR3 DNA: TGTGCCAGCAGCTTAGATTCCGGTAGCTCCTACGAGCAGTACTTC.

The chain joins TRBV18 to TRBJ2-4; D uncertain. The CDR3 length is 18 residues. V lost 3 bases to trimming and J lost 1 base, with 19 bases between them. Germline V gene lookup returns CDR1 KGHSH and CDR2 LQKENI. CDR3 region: CASSPRPPDPSAKNIQYF. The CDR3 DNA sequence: TGTGCCAGCTCACCCCGTCCTCCAGACCCTTCGGCCAAAAACATTCAGTACTTC. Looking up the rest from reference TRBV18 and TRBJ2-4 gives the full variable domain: NAGVMQNPRHLVRRRGQEARLRCSPMKGHSHVYWYRQLPEEGLKFMVYLQKENIIDESGMPKERFSAEFPKEGPSILRIQQVVRGDSAAYFCASSPRPPDPSAKNIQYFGAGTRLSVL.

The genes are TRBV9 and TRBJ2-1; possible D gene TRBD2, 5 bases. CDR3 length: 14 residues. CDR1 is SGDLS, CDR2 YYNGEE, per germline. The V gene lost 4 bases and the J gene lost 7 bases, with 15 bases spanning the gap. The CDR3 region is CASSSNPQRNEQFF. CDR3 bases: TGTGCCAGCAGCTCGAACCCCCAGCGGAATGAGCAGTTCTTC.

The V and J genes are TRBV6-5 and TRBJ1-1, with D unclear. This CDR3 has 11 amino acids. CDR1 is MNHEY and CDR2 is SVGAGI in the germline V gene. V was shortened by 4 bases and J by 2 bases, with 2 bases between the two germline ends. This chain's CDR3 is CASSSNTEAFF. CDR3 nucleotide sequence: TGTGCCAGCAGTTCCAACACTGAAGCTTTCTTT.

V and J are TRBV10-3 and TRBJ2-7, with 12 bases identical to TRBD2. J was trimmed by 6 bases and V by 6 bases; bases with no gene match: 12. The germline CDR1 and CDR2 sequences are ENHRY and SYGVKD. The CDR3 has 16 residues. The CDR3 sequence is CAIRAPRTSGNSEQYF. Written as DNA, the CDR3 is TGTGCCATCAGGGCCCCCCGGACTAGCGGGAACTCCGAGCAGTACTTC.

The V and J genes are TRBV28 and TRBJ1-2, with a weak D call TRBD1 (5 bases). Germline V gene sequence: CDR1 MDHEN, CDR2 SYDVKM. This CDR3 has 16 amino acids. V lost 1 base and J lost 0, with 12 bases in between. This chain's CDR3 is CASSLLGDGANYGYTF. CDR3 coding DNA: TGTGCCAGCAGTTTATTAGGGGACGGAGCTAACTATGGCTACACCTTC.

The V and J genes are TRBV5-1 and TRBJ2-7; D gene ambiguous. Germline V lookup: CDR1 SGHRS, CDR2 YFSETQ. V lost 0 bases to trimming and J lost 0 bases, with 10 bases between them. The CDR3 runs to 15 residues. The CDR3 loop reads CASSLAGALSYEQYF. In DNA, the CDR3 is TGCGCCAGCAGCTTGGCTGGAGCGCTCTCCTACGAGCAGTACTTC. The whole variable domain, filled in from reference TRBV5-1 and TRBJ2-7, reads KAGVTQTPRYLIKTRGQQVTLSCSPISGHRSVSWYQQTPGQGLQFLFEYFSETQRNKGNFPGRFSGRQFSNSRSEMNVSTLELGDSALYLCASSLAGALSYEQYFGPGTRLTVT.

DNA of the CDR3: TGTGCCAGCAGCGTAGCTATAGTGGCAGGCGGGGAGCTGTTTTTT. Translating gives CASSVAIVAGGELFF. V usage is TRBV9 and J usage is TRBJ2-2; no definite D call. V was trimmed by 0 bases and J by 7 bases, leaving 13 bases between them. Germline assignment: CDR1 SGDLS and CDR2 YYNGEE. The CDR3 covers 15 residues.

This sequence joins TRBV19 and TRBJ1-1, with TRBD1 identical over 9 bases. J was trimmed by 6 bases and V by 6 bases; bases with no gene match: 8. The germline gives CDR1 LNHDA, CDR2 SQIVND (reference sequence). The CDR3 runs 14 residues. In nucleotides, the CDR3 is TGTGCCAGTAGCTCGACAGGGGGGAGGGCTGAAGCTTTCTTT. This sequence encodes CASSSTGGRAEAFF.

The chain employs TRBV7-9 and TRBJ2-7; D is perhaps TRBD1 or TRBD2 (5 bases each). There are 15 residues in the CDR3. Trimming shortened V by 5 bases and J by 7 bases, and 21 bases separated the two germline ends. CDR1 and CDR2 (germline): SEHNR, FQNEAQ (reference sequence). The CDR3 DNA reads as TGTGCCAGCAGCCCCCCGGGGCAGGTATCAGGAGAGCAGTACTTC. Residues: CASSPPGQVSGEQYF.

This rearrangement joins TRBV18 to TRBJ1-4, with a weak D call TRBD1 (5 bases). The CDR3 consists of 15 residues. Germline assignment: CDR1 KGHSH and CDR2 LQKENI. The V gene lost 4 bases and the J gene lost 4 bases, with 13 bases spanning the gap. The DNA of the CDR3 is TGTGCCAGCTCACGTAACAGGAACCGTAATGAAAAACTGTTTTTT. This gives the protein CASSRNRNRNEKLFF.